This TCR beta chain was recovered during a study of blood T cells in healthy people across ages (dated by TCRdb to the mid-2010s). For the wider study: Template switching captured roughly one uniquely barcoded TCR beta cDNA molecule per two T cells in model experiments. Age-related changes in TCR beta repertoire diversity were measured in the study by deep sequencing normalized with unique cDNA molecular identifiers. Donors were grouped into four age groups: young (average roughly 15 years), middle-aged (around 39), aged (about 60) and long-lived (around 82). Two additional independent replicas of 1 million unique cDNA reads from the same blood draw were analyzed for two donors (one aged 18 to 30 and one aged 80 or older).

Overall study outcomes, separate from this receptor: Because donor CMV infection status was unknown, age-related changes in expanded clonotypes were potentially confounded. Observed TCR beta diversity per million T cells fell roughly linearly with age, and a significant reduction was already apparent by age about 38. Compared with the aged group, more naive CD4+ T cells, fewer expanded clones and increased TCR diversity were shown by the long-lived group, suggesting age selection. Bulk unsorted PBMC profiling prevented conclusive comparison of naive and antigen-experienced compartments. Observed TCR beta diversity correlated strongly with the percentage of naive T cells measured by flow cytometry. Estimates of total diversity based on one million sequenced T cells were considered lower bounds and underestimates.

The CDR3 runs 18 amino acids, cysteine and phenylalanine included. CDR3 DNA is the only sequence kept; it has 54 bases, read in frame from the first base. V is cut by 2 bases and J by 4 bases, and the space between the germline ends is 23 bases. According to the germline V gene, CDR1 reads MGHRA and CDR2 reads YSYEKL. Donors were a few dozen systemically healthy Caucasian individuals from Russia aged roughly 6 to 95 years. Each donor gave 8 to 10 milliliters of peripheral blood, drawn into EDTA-treated Vacutainer tubes. Ficoll-Paque density-gradient centrifugation was used to isolate PBMCs, with at least 6 million obtained per sample. Trizol reagent was used to extract total RNA from the PBMCs, yielding at least 6 micrograms per sample. The percentages of naive CD45RAhigh/CD27high T cells were determined by flow cytometry on a PBMC aliquot from every donor. The library was produced with 5' RACE. The data were produced on an Illumina HiSeq 2500. The second PCR ran for about 6 to 12 cycles and used a J-beta primer mix along with a sample-barcoded 5' primer. A unique molecular identifier was introduced onto each TCR beta cDNA molecule by a template-switch 5' adaptor carrying 12 random nucleotides. Each sample yielded at least 2.5 million CDR3-containing paired-end reads. The Mint cDNA synthesis kit, primed by a TRBC-specific oligonucleotide, was used to synthesize first-strand cDNA from all RNA. All cDNA was treated with uracil-DNA glycosylase and then went through a first 18-cycle PCR with the universal primers M1SS and BC2_uni_R. The original pipeline was this. For normalization, 1 million high-quality reads were randomly selected from each sample, with every read carrying a distinct molecular identifier. Instead of being binned into consensus sequences, reads that shared molecular identifiers were thrown out. MiTCR, set to a Q25 quality threshold and the strictest error-elimination algorithm, was used for CDR3 identification, clonotype clustering and error correction. A nonparametric unseen species model with Euler transformation was used to estimate lower-bound total TCR beta diversity. TCRdb applied fastp at Q25 and MiXCR to the public reads, then kept only in-frame beta chains. Every entry covers one CDR3 protein and lists the most common genes and DNA from its rows. The V and J calls reflect TCRdb's pipeline rather than the authors' work. Counted in this sample were some 850,000 distinct CDR3 sequences; under 30% of them appeared once. Together, the top ten hold around 3% of the sample.

This clonotype was found a few times. Its target antigen remains unknown. It has no much larger one-base neighbor in the sample; base qualities were not kept. This same sample was also taken into another study, of T cells of mothers and their children. The second publication reports: Nine systemically healthy Caucasian individuals served as donors, namely three mothers together with their six children. cDNA synthesis used all of the extracted RNA, with approximately 1.4 ug of RNA in each 15 ul reaction. Sample barcodes and 2-4 random nucleotides were added via the M1S primer in the second PCR. Over 9 million TCR beta CDR3 reads were obtained for each mother, and 2.7 million or so reads were obtained for each child. TCR recombination output is similarly shaped by thymic selection in related and unrelated pairs, with a minor effect exerted by inherited differences. Normalized repertoire overlap was always found to be slightly, but never significantly, higher in related mother-child pairs than in unrelated mother-child pairs. No persistent microchimeric T cell clones were found, with a detection sensitivity of roughly 92 clones per million clonotypes. The study used deep NGS to compare TCR beta repertoires of mothers and children, seeking features distinguishing related mother-child pairs from unrelated individuals. The mean age was 40 +/- 4 years for the mothers and around 10 +/- 4 years for the children. After adapters were ligated using NEBNext reagents, the libraries underwent 100+100 nt paired-end sequencing on an Illumina HiSeq 2000. Mother and child libraries were prepared a month apart and sequenced in separate runs to prevent cross-contamination. For each donor, between roughly 450,000 and 2,100,000 distinct TCR beta clonotypes were identified. Naive TCR beta clonotypes were estimated from low-frequency clonotypes matched to each donor's FACS-determined naive share, without sorting.

The rearrangement combines TRBV4-1 with TRBJ1-1; the D gene is perhaps TRBD1, on 5 matching bases. The receptor comes from a boy aged 5-17 years in good health. The sequenced sample consisted of blood. Read as DNA, the sequence is TGCGCCAGCAGCCAAATCAAGACAGATTTCATAAAAGGCACTGAAGCTTTCTTT. Its translation is CASSQIKTDFIKGTEAFF.